Listed below are T cell receptor beta chains from one sample, sequenced in a study of cytomegalovirus exposure and HLA in healthy donors. Only in-frame clones appear in the TCRdb table, and some are missing; sequencing was by immunoSEQ multiplex PCR. The table lists roughly 160,000 clones, 87% of them singletons. The sequencing input was PBMCs. These receptors all come from a woman aged 25 to 39 in good health and CMV-seronegative. CDR3s include the opening cysteine and the closing phenylalanine or tryptophan. Fields, in order: CDR3 length, J gene, V gene, CDR3 protein.

CDR3 length: 14
J gene: TRBJ2-7
V gene: TRBV5-8
CDR3 protein: CASSPWRDTYEQYF

CDR3 length: 13
J gene: TRBJ1-5
V gene: TRBV10-3
CDR3 protein: CAISGDTYQPQHF

CDR3 length: 15
J gene: TRBJ1-1
V gene: TRBV15
CDR3 protein: CATHWGGILNTEAFF

CDR3 length: 14
J gene: TRBJ2-7
V gene: TRBV11-1
CDR3 protein: CASSFSGYSYEQYF

CDR3 length: 16
J gene: TRBJ1-4
V gene: TRBV21-1
CDR3 protein: CASSKARQGTREKLFF

CDR3 length: 16
J gene: TRBJ2-1
V gene: TRBV5-1
CDR3 protein: CASSRPLGLTDNEQFF

CDR3 length: 13
J gene: TRBJ1-2
V gene: TRBV9
CDR3 protein: CASSDRGGYGYTF

CDR3 length: 15
J gene: TRBJ2-3
V gene: TRBV27
CDR3 protein: CASSPNGGGRDTQYF

CDR3 length: 18
J gene: TRBJ1-5
V gene: TRBV18
CDR3 protein: CASSKQGVPPPNNQPQHF

CDR3 length: 15
J gene: TRBJ2-7
V gene: TRBV7-9
CDR3 protein: CASSLTSGGAYEQYF

CDR3 length: 15
J gene: TRBJ1-6
V gene: TRBV6-5
CDR3 protein: CASSYSLGGNSPLHF

CDR3 length: 17
J gene: TRBJ2-7
V gene: TRBV7-6
CDR3 protein: CASSSSTNSGGNYEQYF

CDR3 length: 11
J gene: TRBJ1-2
V gene: TRBV2
CDR3 protein: CASRQGLGYTF

CDR3 length: 14
J gene: TRBJ2-7
V gene: TRBV6-1
CDR3 protein: CASSGAAGEGEQYF

CDR3 length: 16
J gene: TRBJ1-3
V gene: TRBV30
CDR3 protein: CAWSKGNTYSGNTIYF

CDR3 length: 15
J gene: TRBJ2-3
V gene: TRBV30
CDR3 protein: CAWSGRQGSTDTQYF

CDR3 length: 16
J gene: TRBJ1-1
V gene: TRBV7-2
CDR3 protein: CASSVRAGQGNTEAFF

CDR3 length: 17
J gene: TRBJ2-1
V gene: TRBV19
CDR3 protein: CASSLLHSGTSHNEQFF

CDR3 length: 13
J gene: TRBJ2-5
V gene: TRBV18
CDR3 protein: CASSPRGEETQYF

CDR3 length: 14
J gene: TRBJ1-1
V gene: TRBV7-8
CDR3 protein: CASRAGGQNTEAFF

CDR3 length: 15
J gene: TRBJ1-1
V gene: TRBV5-6
CDR3 protein: CASSLKTGVGTEAFF

CDR3 length: 14
J gene: TRBJ2-7
V gene: TRBV10-3
CDR3 protein: CAFSSGGPSYEQYF

CDR3 length: 14
J gene: TRBJ1-1
V gene: TRBV28
CDR3 protein: CASSLNRGWTEAFF

CDR3 length: 13
J gene: TRBJ2-5
V gene: TRBV27
CDR3 protein: CASRGQLKETQYF

CDR3 length: 15
J gene: TRBJ2-5
V gene: TRBV5-6
CDR3 protein: CASSTPGADRETQYF

CDR3 length: 15
J gene: TRBJ2-7
V gene: TRBV7-6
CDR3 protein: CASSPGLAGAYEQYF

CDR3 length: 16
J gene: TRBJ1-2
V gene: TRBV28
CDR3 protein: CASRASSGHGGYGYTF

CDR3 length: 12
J gene: TRBJ2-1
V gene: TRBV30
CDR3 protein: CAWSTLRGGSFF

CDR3 length: 16
J gene: TRBJ1-2
V gene: TRBV9
CDR3 protein: CASSAADRVLNYGYTF

CDR3 length: 14
J gene: TRBJ2-1
V gene: TRBV7-9
CDR3 protein: CASGWRGALNEQFF

CDR3 length: 14
J gene: TRBJ2-5
V gene: TRBV4-1
CDR3 protein: CASSQRDSGETQYF

CDR3 length: 15
J gene: TRBJ1-3
V gene: TRBV18
CDR3 protein: CASSPRQVSGNTIYF

CDR3 length: 15
J gene: TRBJ2-5
V gene: TRBV5-4
CDR3 protein: CASSLTSGDQETQYF

CDR3 length: 13
J gene: TRBJ1-6
V gene: TRBV27
CDR3 protein: CASSPNRRSPLHF

CDR3 length: 17
J gene: TRBJ2-7
V gene: TRBV21-1
CDR3 protein: CASSLWGQQQRDYEQYF

CDR3 length: 16
J gene: TRBJ2-2
V gene: TRBV2
CDR3 protein: CASSPIPPSNTGELFF

CDR3 length: 14
J gene: TRBJ1-3
V gene: TRBV11-2
CDR3 protein: CASSLGSSGNTIYF

CDR3 length: 17
J gene: TRBJ1-5
V gene: TRBV7-8
CDR3 protein: CASSLAVQGLSNQPQHF

CDR3 length: 14
J gene: TRBJ2-7
V gene: TRBV14
CDR3 protein: CASSPTGRIYEQYF

CDR3 length: 16
J gene: TRBJ1-6
V gene: TRBV18
CDR3 protein: CASSPYAGGYNSPLHF

CDR3 length: 13
J gene: TRBJ2-6
V gene: TRBV11-2
CDR3 protein: CASSHLVDNVLTF

CDR3 length: 15
J gene: TRBJ2-2
V gene: TRBV28
CDR3 protein: CASSGALVGTGELFF

CDR3 length: 15
J gene: TRBJ2-2
V gene: TRBV7-6
CDR3 protein: CASSTGTGPTGELFF

CDR3 length: 18
J gene: TRBJ2-1
V gene: TRBV7-6
CDR3 protein: CASSRNGASGGPYNEQFF

CDR3 length: 13
J gene: TRBJ1-2
V gene: TRBV5-1
CDR3 protein: CASSLDGTGGYTF

CDR3 length: 13
J gene: TRBJ1-1
V gene: TRBV18
CDR3 protein: CASRQGRNTEAFF

CDR3 length: 17
J gene: TRBJ1-1
V gene: TRBV27
CDR3 protein: CASRFEGGYGLNTEAFF

CDR3 length: 17
J gene: TRBJ2-3
V gene: TRBV28
CDR3 protein: CASSLWGRASSTDTQYF

CDR3 length: 14
J gene: TRBJ1-5
V gene: TRBV2
CDR3 protein: CASSGTGEDQPQHF

CDR3 length: 14
J gene: TRBJ1-1
V gene: TRBV10-1
CDR3 protein: CASSPGIMNTEAFF

CDR3 length: 14
J gene: TRBJ2-7
V gene: TRBV5-1
CDR3 protein: CASSLQGSSYEQYF

CDR3 length: 16
J gene: TRBJ2-1
V gene: TRBV14
CDR3 protein: CASSQDLAGIGYEQFF

CDR3 length: 16
J gene: TRBJ1-2
V gene: TRBV5-6
CDR3 protein: CASSLAPGQGAGGYTF

CDR3 length: 14
J gene: TRBJ1-2
V gene: TRBV7-6
CDR3 protein: CASSSYQGNYGYTF